These 29 T cell receptor beta chains originate from one sample sequenced in a study of T cell responses to AZD1222 COVID-19 vaccine. The assay was immunoSEQ multiplex PCR, and TCRdb's table has in-frame clones only and misses some. The sample shows under 150,000 clones, about 90% of them seen only once. Specimen: peripheral blood, collected 28 days after the second AZD1222 dose. These receptors were collected from an adult who received the AZD1222 COVID-19 vaccine.

The genes are TRBV9 and TRBJ1-6; D is unresolved. The CDR3 is made up of 16 amino acids. V dropped 0 bases and J dropped 8 bases, with 15 bases sitting between them. Looked up from germline, CDR1 is SGDLS and CDR2 is YYNGEE. DNA of the CDR3: TGTGCCAGCAGCGTAGCTACCAGTGACACCTATTCACCCCTCCACTTT. Translating it yields CASSVATSDTYSPLHF.

The chain employs TRBV2 and TRBJ1-1, with D hard to call. The germline CDR1 and CDR2 sequences are SNHLY and FYNNEI. The CDR3 covers 16 residues. Trimming left V 1 base short and J 0 bases short, with 12 bases between. The CDR3 DNA reads as TGTGCCAGCAGTGAAGGGGCCACTACAATGAACACTGAAGCTTTCTTT. Encoded protein: CASSEGATTMNTEAFF.

The chain is built from TRBV5-1 and TRBJ1-1; TRBD1 is a possible D gene (5 bases). This CDR3 has 14 residues. Trimming removed 2 bases from V and 4 bases from J, with 12 bases in between. CDR1 SGHRS and CDR2 YFSETQ come from the germline V gene. The CDR3: CASSFGRGSTEAFF. CDR3 in DNA: TGCGCCAGCAGCTTTGGGCGGGGGTCCACTGAAGCTTTCTTT.

This sequence joins TRBV6-5 and TRBJ2-5, with TRBD1 identical over 9 bases. The CDR3 extends over 14 amino acids. The V gene's germline CDR1 is MNHEY and CDR2 SVGAGI. Unmatched junction bases numbered 8, after V lost 8 bases and J lost 4 bases. In DNA form, the CDR3 reads TGTGCCAGCTTCGGGACAGGGCGATCAGAGACCCAGTACTTC. Protein: CASFGTGRSETQYF.

The chain links TRBV10-1 to TRBJ1-1; perhaps TRBD1 as D (6 bases). V was clipped by 2 bases and J by 8 bases, with 12 bases between them. The germline V gene encodes CDR1 WNHNN and CDR2 SYGVQD (reference sequence). The CDR3 contains 13 residues. The CDR3 coding sequence is TGCGCCAGCAGTGAGCGTCAAACAGGGGAAGCTTTCTTT. Translated, it gives CASSERQTGEAFF.

The chain carries TRBV19 and TRBJ1-5, with D possibly matching TRBD1 (6 bases). V was trimmed by 4 bases and J by 6 bases, leaving 16 bases between them. Germline assignment: CDR1 LNHDA and CDR2 SQIVND (reference sequence). The CDR3 is 15 amino acids. CDR3 sequence: CASSTEGGGGQPQHF. Written as DNA, the CDR3 is TGTGCCAGTAGTACCGAGGGAGGGGGAGGTCAGCCCCAGCATTTT. The full variable domain, in which reference TRBV19 and TRBJ1-5 provide the parts outside the CDR3, is DGGITQSPKYLFRKEGQNVTLSCEQNLNHDAMYWYRQDPGQGLRLIYYSQIVNDFQKGDIAEGYSVSREKKESFPLTVTSAQKNPTAFYLCASSTEGGGGQPQHFGDGTRLSIL.

Only one count was recorded for this clone. The genes are TRBV6-2 or TRBV6-3 and TRBJ2-1; tentative D call: TRBD2 (6 bases). CDR1 is MNHEY, CDR2 SVGEGT, per germline. Deletions cut 4 bases from V and 2 bases from J, with 12 bases between. CDR3 length equals 15 residues. CDR3 sequence: CASSSGGIPYNEQFF. CDR3 coding DNA: TGTGCCAGCAGTTCCGGAGGGATACCCTACAATGAGCAGTTCTTC.

This sequence joins TRBV20-1 and TRBJ1-5; D is unresolved. The CDR3 contains 12 residues. Germline CDR1 and CDR2: DFQATT and SNEGSKA (reference sequence). V was clipped by 3 bases and J by 0 bases, with 3 bases between them. In DNA form, the CDR3 reads TGCAGTGCTAGTTATAGCAATCAGCCCCAGCATTTT. Translated, it gives CSASYSNQPQHF.

The chain combines TRBV4-1 with TRBJ1-6; D gene ambiguous. Deletions cut 1 base from V and 7 bases from J, with 5 bases between. CDR3 length equals 13 residues. Germline loops: CDR1 MGHRA, CDR2 YSYEKL. CDR3 nucleotide sequence: TGCGCCAGCAGCCAAGGGTGGAATTCACCCCTCCACTTT. Translated: CASSQGWNSPLHF.

The J gene is TRBJ1-2, the V gene TRBV24-1; 8 bases align to TRBD1. Trimming removed 4 bases from V and 8 bases from J; junction bases left unmatched: 5. The CDR3 runs to 13 residues. CDR1 and CDR2 from the germline V gene are KGHDR and SFDVKD. CDR3 nucleotides: TGTGCCACCAGTGAGCAGGGGGCTGGCGGCTACACCTTC. Protein sequence: CATSEQGAGGYTF.

The CDR3 DNA reads TGTGCCAGCAGTGACACTCATGGCTACACCTTC. Its translation is CASSDTHGYTF. V is TRBV28 and J is TRBJ1-2, with unresolved D. V gave up 5 bases and J gave up 6 bases, with 7 bases separating them. The CDR3 loop spans 11 amino acids. Germline lookup yields CDR1 MDHEN and CDR2 SYDVKM.

The chain carries TRBV4-1 and TRBJ1-6, with 10 bases fitting TRBD1. The length of the CDR3 is 17 residues. Trimming cost V 1 base and J 11 bases; bases outside gene matches: 11. Germline V lookup: CDR1 MGHRA, CDR2 YSYEKL. CDR3 nucleotides: TGCGCCAGCAGCCAAGGCCCCCCGACAGGGGGCCTGACACCCCTCCACTTT. It is translated as CASSQGPPTGGLTPLHF.

The V and J genes are TRBV7-9 and TRBJ2-5; D is undetermined. V dropped 2 bases and J dropped 2 bases, with 12 bases sitting between them. The length of the CDR3 is 15 residues. Germline lookup yields CDR1 SEHNR and CDR2 FQNEAQ (reference sequence). CDR3 bases: TGTGCCAGCAGCTTATTAAACACCCAGCAAGAGACCCAGTACTTC. Its protein product is CASSLLNTQQETQYF.

V is TRBV7-8 and J is TRBJ1-1; no clear D. V was cut by 1 base and J by 2 bases, with 8 bases left in between. The CDR3 is made up of 14 amino acids. Germline loops: CDR1 SGHVS, CDR2 FQNEAQ. CDR3 sequence (DNA): TGTGCCAGCAGCTTAGTTTATCCCAACACTGAAGCTTTCTTT. Its translation: CASSLVYPNTEAFF. Full variable domain (outside the CDR3, taken from reference TRBV7-8 and TRBJ1-1): GAGVSQSPRYKVAKRGQDVALRCDPISGHVSLFWYQQALGQGPEFLTYFQNEAQLDKSGLPSDRFFAERPEGSVSTLKIQRTQQEDSAVYLCASSLVYPNTEAFFGQGTRLTVV.

The chain recombines TRBV24-1 with TRBJ2-3, with D unresolved. From germline, CDR1 is KGHDR and CDR2 SFDVKD. Trimming cost V 10 bases and J 0 bases, with 13 bases left between them. The CDR3 has 14 amino acids. CDR3 nucleotides: TGTGCCACGGCGAGCAGATCTAGCACAGATACGCAGTATTTT. Its translation: CATASRSSTDTQYF.

This chain joins TRBV2 and TRBJ1-2, with 10 positions matching TRBD1. This CDR3 is 16 amino acids long. Germline loops: CDR1 SNHLY, CDR2 FYNNEI. V lost 6 bases to trimming and J lost 4 bases; unmatched junction nucleotides: 11. CDR3 loop: CASRIDRGRFGYGYTF. For the CDR3, the DNA is TGTGCCAGCAGGATCGACAGGGGGCGCTTCGGCTATGGCTACACCTTC.

The V and J genes are TRBV18 and TRBJ2-7; 8 bases fit TRBD2. Germline CDR1 is KGHSH and CDR2 is LQKENI. The CDR3 contains 14 residues. V gave up 3 bases and J gave up 6 bases; unmatched junction bases: 7. Here the CDR3 DNA reads TGTGCCAGCTCACCGGTCGGGGGGGCGGGCGAGCAGTACGTC. Protein: CASSPVGGAGEQYV.

The chain links TRBV28 to TRBJ2-2, with D unresolved. Looked up from germline, CDR1 is MDHEN and CDR2 is SYDVKM. CDR3 size: 16 residues. V was pared by 10 bases and J by 1 base, with 19 bases between. The CDR3 loop reads CATLFLRNLNTGELFF. In DNA form, the CDR3 reads TGTGCCACCCTCTTCTTGCGGAACTTGAACACCGGGGAGCTGTTTTTT.

The rearrangement joins TRBV6-5 to TRBJ1-5, with 11 bases that match TRBD1. Unmatched junction bases numbered 7, after V lost 0 bases and J lost 9 bases. This CDR3 is built from 16 residues. The germline V gene has CDR1 MNHEY and CDR2 SVGAGI. DNA of the CDR3: TGTGCCAGCAGTTACTCCGGACAGGGGGCAGAGTTGCCCCAGCATTTT. It translates to CASSYSGQGAELPQHF.

V gene TRBV6-2 or TRBV6-3 combines with J gene TRBJ2-5; tentative D call: TRBD2 (6 bases). The CDR3 loop spans 14 amino acids. Trimming pared 2 bases from V and 4 bases from J, leaving 11 bases between. Germline lookup yields CDR1 MNHEY and CDR2 SVGEGT. The CDR3 loop reads CASSYNTGRETQYF. CDR3 coding DNA: TGTGCCAGCAGTTACAATACCGGGAGAGAGACCCAGTACTTC.

The rearrangement links TRBV15 to TRBJ1-1, with no clear D. Germline lookup yields CDR1 LNHNV and CDR2 YYDKDF (reference sequence). The CDR3 contains 17 residues. The germline V and J ends were trimmed by 1 base and 0 bases, with 15 bases remaining between them. The CDR3 loop reads CATSRGGRVRMNTEAFF. The CDR3 DNA is TGTGCCACCAGCAGAGGCGGGAGGGTCCGCATGAACACTGAAGCTTTCTTT.

The V and J genes are TRBV7-2 and TRBJ2-3, with 8 bases lining up with TRBD1. Germline V lookup: CDR1 SGHTA, CDR2 FQGNSA. Trimming took 5 bases from V and 0 from J; bases not matched to a gene: 13. The CDR3 is made up of 18 amino acids. The CDR3 region has the DNA TGTGCCAGCAGCGCGAACTTTCCAGGGGGCACGAGCACAGATACGCAGTATTTT. Its protein product is CASSANFPGGTSTDTQYF.

V and J are TRBV9 and TRBJ2-3; 9 nucleotides line up with TRBD1. CDR3 length: 15 amino acids. In germline, CDR1 is SGDLS, CDR2 YYNGEE. Unmatched junction bases numbered 4, after V lost 4 bases and J lost 1 base. CDR3 in amino acids: CASSFRTGGTDTQYF. The CDR3 DNA reads as TGTGCCAGCAGCTTCCGGACAGGGGGCACAGATACGCAGTATTTT.

This clone came up a few times. This chain connects TRBV27 to TRBJ1-2, with 7 bases identical to TRBD1. The CDR3 runs 16 residues. Germline V gene sequence: CDR1 MNHEY, CDR2 SMNVEV (reference sequence). Trimming at V came to 5 bases and at J to 1 base, leaving 10 bases not matched to a gene. CDR3 sequence reads: CASSHSTGDNNYGYTF. The CDR3 DNA reads as TGTGCCAGCAGTCACTCCACAGGGGATAATAACTATGGCTACACCTTC.

The V gene is TRBV28, the J gene TRBJ1-1, with TRBD1 as a possible D gene (5 bases). Germline V gives CDR1 MDHEN, CDR2 SYDVKM. With 5 bases removed from V and 4 bases from J, the gap between germline ends came to 11 bases. The CDR3 contains 13 residues. The CDR3 DNA reads as TGTGCCAGCAGTAGGAGGGGACTCACTGAAGCTTTCTTT. This codes for CASSRRGLTEAFF.

This rearrangement joins TRBV6-5 to TRBJ1-1; D is undetermined. The CDR3 covers 14 residues. V dropped 7 bases and J dropped 0 bases, with 12 bases sitting between them. The germline V gene encodes CDR1 MNHEY and CDR2 SVGAGI. In DNA, the CDR3 is TGTGCCAGCATGGAAAGGCGGATGAACACTGAAGCTTTCTTT. It yields the protein CASMERRMNTEAFF.

This rearrangement joins TRBV5-4 to TRBJ2-2; D call uncertain. The germline gives CDR1 SGHNT, CDR2 YYREEE (reference sequence). The V and J ends lost 3 bases and 1 base respectively, with 13 bases between them. The CDR3 sequence is 16 residues long. The DNA for the CDR3 is TGTGCCAGCAGCTCAACCCAGACGGAGAACACCGGGGAGCTGTTTTTT. It translates to CASSSTQTENTGELFF.

The chain carries TRBV7-9 and TRBJ1-5; 7 bases are shared with TRBD1. The CDR3 runs 19 residues. The V segment lost 5 bases and the J segment 1 base; nucleotides outside the gene matches: 17. The germline V gene encodes CDR1 SEHNR and CDR2 FQNEAQ (reference sequence). CDR3 amino acids: CASSPSGGAGVLSNQPQHF. In nucleotides, the CDR3 is TGTGCCAGCAGCCCCTCAGGGGGGGCTGGGGTATTAAGCAATCAGCCCCAGCATTTT.

The chain employs TRBV6-5 and TRBJ2-1; 9 bases agree with TRBD1. Unmatched junction bases numbered 4, after V lost 6 bases and J lost 7 bases. Germline V gene sequence: CDR1 MNHEY, CDR2 SVGAGI. CDR3 length equals 13 residues. The chain's CDR3 is CASSRDRVNEQFF. CDR3 DNA sequence: TGTGCCAGCAGCCGGGACAGGGTAAATGAGCAGTTCTTC.